The clone carrying this T cell receptor (beta chain) was counted between two and nine times. This sample is drawn from a study of T-cell reconstitution after alpha-beta-depleted transplantation in children. For TCRbeta, the library was prepared with unique molecular identifiers. TCRdb analysed the PCR reads with MiXCR anew, one entry per CDR3 protein. The repertoire has about 500,000 distinct CDR3 sequences, approximately 32% of them found once; the top ten carry 2% to 3%. This sequence originates from a human donor who donated a stem cell graft to a child with aplastic anemia. Sequenced here: PBMCs from the stem cell graft donor, sampled from the stem cell graft.

CDR3 amino acids: CASSEGQGVVNEQFF. CDR3 DNA: TGTGCCAGCAGTGAAGGACAGGGAGTCGTAAATGAGCAGTTCTTC. V is TRBV2 and J is TRBJ2-1, with TRBD1 matching 7 bases. The trim removed 1 base at V and 7 bases at J, leaving 7 bases unmatched. Germline V gives CDR1 SNHLY, CDR2 FYNNEI. CDR3 size: 15 residues.